This T cell receptor (beta chain) was documented in a study of T cells in Graves' hyperthyroidism and ophthalmopathy (dated by TCRdb to between 2018 and 2021). Background on the whole study: Peripheral blood was sampled at the time of initial diagnosis, prior to any treatment. For training and testing, the 100 or so patients in the discovery cohort were randomly divided in a 7:3 ratio. TCR Vbeta CDR3 sequencing of some 140 peripheral blood samples (fewer than 45 ophthalmopathy, about 74 hyperthyroidism and roughly 17 progressor patients) is reported in the paper. In roughly six Graves' hyperthyroidism patients, the study also compared T-cell repertoires from thyroid tissue with T-cell repertoires from blood. After sampling, hyperthyroidism patients received methimazole starting at 30 mg daily, and ophthalmopathy patients received high-dose intravenous methylprednisolone. To identify distinguishing TCR V-J signatures, a discovery cohort of about 95 patients was used, comprising some 45 with Graves' ophthalmopathy and some 57 with stable Graves' hyperthyroidism. Whether ophthalmopathy could be predicted prospectively was tested in an independent validation cohort made up of under 20 hyperthyroidism patients plus 17 patients who later progressed to ophthalmopathy. Points the paper makes about the study in general: In validation, the model predicted progression to ophthalmopathy with over 65% sensitivity and over 72% specificity, a median of about 6.7 months before onset. Most expanded thyroid clonotypes (frequency above 0.001) were also found in blood, which suggests that blood repertoires may mirror thyroid immune responses. A 13 V-J signature model separated ophthalmopathy from stable hyperthyroidism, with around 88% sensitivity and 81.08% specificity in cross-validation and 80%/75% in testing. No statistical method was used to fix the sample size in advance, and group allocation was not hidden from the investigators.

At least ten counts were recorded for this clonotype. Its antigen is still unknown. Per-nucleotide qualities are absent, and no much larger clonotype sits a single base away. The hyperthyroidism patients were between 18 and 65 years old and newly diagnosed, with a disease duration of less than 2 months. Patients with uncontrolled infections, other autoimmune diseases, pregnancy or lactation were excluded. Clinical symptoms, serum thyroxine and TRAb, thyroid ultrasound, and orbital computed tomography formed the basis for the diagnoses. For progressor patients, blood was drawn at the first diagnosis of hyperthyroidism, before any ophthalmopathy symptoms had appeared. Ficoll-Paque density gradient centrifugation was used to isolate PBMCs from about 10 ml of fresh peripheral blood. Patients classed as progressors first received a Graves' hyperthyroidism diagnosis and then went on to develop ophthalmopathy during follow-up. Total RNA was extracted with Trizol reagent, and quality was checked on an Agilent 2100 Bioanalyzer.

The CDR3 starts with the cysteine, ends with the phenylalanine, and has 16 residues. Only CDR3 DNA is held: 48 bases, read in frame from base 1. The germline V gene yields SGHRS for CDR1 and YFSETQ for CDR2. The germline ends are 12 bases apart after V is trimmed by 5 bases and J by 0 bases. Amplification of TCR beta CDR3 regions was carried out from RNA transcripts. For the first round of RT-PCR on the TCR CDR3, the HTBI primer set was used together with the Qiagen OneStep RT-PCR kit. The libraries were constructed in a second round of multiplex PCR and then size-selected and purified. Sequencing of the libraries was done on an Illumina HiSeq2000 using paired-end 100 bp reads. Turning to the authors' computational methods: SOAPnuke was used to process the raw data, throwing out any read that contained adapters or uncalled bases, had a mean Phred below 15, or lacked an exact constant-primer or identifier match. High-quality paired reads were merged with COPE v1.2.5, and unique nucleotide sequences were defined as clonotypes. Clonotypes were aligned to IMGT TRBV, TRBD and TRBJ reference segments using MiTCR v1.1. The analysis included only V-J combinations with a frequency above 0.0001, which together covered around 99% of the repertoires. The TCS score was defined as the ratio of F50 (clonal expansion) to E x V (chaos), calculated using BLOSUM62-based TCRdist between CDR3 peptides within each V-J. Welch's t-statistics and random forest reduced 450 to 600 V-J features to under 15, which were used in a naive Bayes classifier (R e1071). TCRdb ran its own pipeline on the public reads, namely fastp trimming at Q25 and MiXCR clone calling, and kept in-frame beta chains. Identical CDR3 proteins give one entry, which carries the most common genes and DNA. The V and J calls here are based on TCRdb, not the publication. The sample table shows more than 250,000 distinct CDR3 sequences, and approximately 14% are seen once. The ten largest clones capture 30% of the sample.

Sequencing input: blood. The sequence was collected from a woman between 45 and 60 years old with Graves' hyperthyroidism that later progressed to Graves' ophthalmopathy. Here the chain combines TRBV5-1 and TRBJ2-6; the D gene is perhaps TRBD2, from 5 matching bases. The nucleotide sequence is TGCGCCAGCAGTATAGCGACCGACTCTGGGGCCAACGTCCTGACTTTC. Its coded protein is CASSIATDSGANVLTF.